One T cell receptor beta chain is described in this entry. The antigen remains unidentified. This sample was taken from a study of cytomegalovirus exposure and HLA in healthy donors. Findings of the study overall: Some public TCRs appeared in many individuals, while most sequences were rare. Most CMV-associated TCR beta chains appeared HLA-restricted in a later analysis.

V lost 5 bases and J lost 6; bases outside the gene matches: 8. CDR3 length equals 15 residues. Germline CDR1 reads SGHDN; CDR2 reads FVKESK. 13 Jbeta primers and 60 Vbeta primers were used for the PCR. The protocol was immunoSEQ multiplex PCR, while the TCRdb copy is restricted to in-frame clones and leaves out a portion. This table has around 100,000 clones, around 76% appearing once. Sequenced material: PBMCs. This TCR was sampled from a woman aged 60-70 years in good health and CMV-seropositive. The rearrangement uses TRBV14 and TRBJ2-1; 9 nucleotides align to TRBD2. CDR3: CASSYGGLARNEQFF. The CDR3 nucleotides read TGTGCCAGCAGCTACGGGGGACTAGCTCGCAATGAGCAGTTCTTC.